This entry features one T cell receptor (beta chain) sequence. This specimen belongs to a study of blood T cell repertoires in COVID-19. Study-wide background: Acute and convalescent COVID-19 samples came from the United States, Italy and Spain. Sources were T cells, B-cell-depleted T cells, or PBMCs; the material itself was cDNA or gDNA.

CDR1 SGHRS and CDR2 YFSETQ come from the germline V gene. The CDR3 extends over 17 amino acids. The V end was cut by 0 bases, the J end by 3 bases, with 16 bases between. Original handling: By means of reference gene primer amplification, nucleated cell counts were estimated. The repertoire was sequenced with immunoSEQ multiplex PCR; TCRdb's copy has only in-frame clones and lacks some. The D gene and trimming were derived from the DNA, and the V and J assignments and clone size from that table. The sample consists of about 260,000 clones, 86% of them appearing once. The chain joins TRBV5-1 to TRBJ1-5; TRBD1 is a possible D gene (6 bases). This sequence was found in a man aged 25-45 years with active or convalescent COVID-19. Sequencing was done on a sample of peripheral blood. The CDR3, as DNA: TGCGCCAGCAGCTTGGAAGAAACAGGGCCGTTCAATCAGCCCCAGCATTTT. Residues: CASSLEETGPFNQPQHF.